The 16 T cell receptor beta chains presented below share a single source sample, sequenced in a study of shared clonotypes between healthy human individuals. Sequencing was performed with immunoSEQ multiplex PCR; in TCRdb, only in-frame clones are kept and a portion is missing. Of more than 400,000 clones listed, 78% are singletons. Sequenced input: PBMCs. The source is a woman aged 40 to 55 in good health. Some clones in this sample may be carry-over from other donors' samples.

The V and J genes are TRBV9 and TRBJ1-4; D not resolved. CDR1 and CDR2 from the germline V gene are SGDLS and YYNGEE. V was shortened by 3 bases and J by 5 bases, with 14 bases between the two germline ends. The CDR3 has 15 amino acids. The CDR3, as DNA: TGTGCCAGCAGCGCCCGGAAAGGACTGAATGAAAAACTGTTTTTT. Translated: CASSARKGLNEKLFF.

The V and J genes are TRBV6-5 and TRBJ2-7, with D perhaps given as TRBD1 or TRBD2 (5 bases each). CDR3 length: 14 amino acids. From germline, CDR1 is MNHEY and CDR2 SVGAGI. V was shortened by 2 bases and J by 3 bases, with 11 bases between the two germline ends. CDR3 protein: CASSYGREIYEQYF. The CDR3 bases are TGTGCCAGCAGTTACGGCAGGGAGATCTACGAGCAGTACTTC.

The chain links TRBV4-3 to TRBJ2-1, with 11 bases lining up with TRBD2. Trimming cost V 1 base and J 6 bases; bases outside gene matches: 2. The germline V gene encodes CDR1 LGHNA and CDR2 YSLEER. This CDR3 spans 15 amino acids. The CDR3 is CASSQVAGGSNEQFF. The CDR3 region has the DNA TGCGCCAGCAGCCAAGTAGCGGGAGGGAGCAATGAGCAGTTCTTC.

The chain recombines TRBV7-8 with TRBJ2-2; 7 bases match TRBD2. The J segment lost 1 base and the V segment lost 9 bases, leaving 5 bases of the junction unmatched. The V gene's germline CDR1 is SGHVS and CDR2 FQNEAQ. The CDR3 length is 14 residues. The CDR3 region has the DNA TGTGCCAGTAGTCTAGCGGTGAACACCGGGGAGCTGTTTTTT. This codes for CASSLAVNTGELFF.

DNA of the CDR3: TGTGCCAGTAGCGGGGTACTGAACACTGAAGCTTTCTTT. Its protein product is CASSGVLNTEAFF. J is TRBJ1-1 and V is TRBV19; D call uncertain. The CDR3 length is 13 residues. CDR1 and CDR2 (germline): LNHDA, SQIVND (reference sequence). Trimming stripped 6 bases from V and 0 bases from J, with 8 bases between.

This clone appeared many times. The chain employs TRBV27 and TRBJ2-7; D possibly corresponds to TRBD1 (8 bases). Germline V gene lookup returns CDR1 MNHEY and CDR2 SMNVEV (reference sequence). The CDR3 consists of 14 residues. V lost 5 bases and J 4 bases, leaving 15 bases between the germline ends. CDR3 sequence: CASSKQGEGYEQYF. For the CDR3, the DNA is TGTGCCAGCAGTAAACAGGGGGAGGGTTACGAGCAGTACTTC.

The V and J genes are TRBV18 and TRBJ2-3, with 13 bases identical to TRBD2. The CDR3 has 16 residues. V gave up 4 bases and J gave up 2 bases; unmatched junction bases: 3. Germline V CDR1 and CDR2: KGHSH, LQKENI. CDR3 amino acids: CASSRGTSGNTDTQYF. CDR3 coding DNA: TGTGCCAGCTCACGAGGGACTAGCGGGAACACAGATACGCAGTATTTT.

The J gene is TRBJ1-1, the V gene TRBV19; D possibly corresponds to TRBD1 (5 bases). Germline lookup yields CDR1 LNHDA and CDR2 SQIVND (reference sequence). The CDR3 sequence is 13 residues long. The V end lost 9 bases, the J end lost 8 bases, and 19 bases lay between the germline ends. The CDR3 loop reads CASISREGIEAFF. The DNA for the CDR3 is TGTGCCAGCATTTCAAGGGAGGGGATCGAAGCTTTCTTT.

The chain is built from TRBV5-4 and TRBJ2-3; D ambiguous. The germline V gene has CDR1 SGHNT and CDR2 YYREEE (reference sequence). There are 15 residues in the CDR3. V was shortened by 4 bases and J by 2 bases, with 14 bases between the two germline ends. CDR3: CASSPEPGNTDTQYF. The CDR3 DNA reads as TGTGCCAGCAGCCCGGAACCAGGAAACACAGATACGCAGTATTTT.

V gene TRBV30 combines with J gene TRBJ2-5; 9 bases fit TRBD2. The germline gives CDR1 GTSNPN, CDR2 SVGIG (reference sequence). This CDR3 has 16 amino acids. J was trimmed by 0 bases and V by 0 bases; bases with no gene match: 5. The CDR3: CAWSVRAGGYQETQYF. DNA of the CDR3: TGTGCCTGGAGTGTTCGGGCGGGAGGGTACCAAGAGACCCAGTACTTC. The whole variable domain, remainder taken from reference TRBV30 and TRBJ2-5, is SQTIHQWPATLVQPVGSPLSLECTVEGTSNPNLYWYRQAAGRGLQLLFYSVGIGQISSEVPQNLSASRPQDRQFILSSKKLLLSDSGFYLCAWSVRAGGYQETQYFGPGTRLLVL.

In nucleotides, the CDR3 is TGCAGCGCATACCGGCCGACAGGGGGCGCAAACACCGGGGAGCTGTTTTTT. Its protein product is CSAYRPTGGANTGELFF. V gene TRBV29-1 combines with J gene TRBJ2-2, with 10 bases fitting TRBD1. CDR1 SQVTM and CDR2 ANQGSEA come from the germline V gene. This CDR3 contains 17 residues. V shed 7 bases and J 2 bases; nucleotides not matched to a gene: 13.

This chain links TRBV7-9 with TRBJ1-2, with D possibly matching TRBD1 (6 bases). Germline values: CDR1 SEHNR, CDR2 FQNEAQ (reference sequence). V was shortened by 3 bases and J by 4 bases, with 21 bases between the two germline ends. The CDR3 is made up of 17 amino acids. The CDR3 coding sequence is TGTGCCAGCAGCTTGACCCATGGAACAGGGCAGGGCTATGGCTACACCTTC. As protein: CASSLTHGTGQGYGYTF.

CDR3 sequence reads: CAIRDISNTEAFF. In nucleotides, the CDR3 is TGTGCCATCAGAGACATATCGAACACTGAAGCTTTCTTT. The V call is TRBV10-3, the J call TRBJ1-1; D remains ambiguous. The CDR3 runs 13 residues. Germline V gene sequence: CDR1 ENHRY, CDR2 SYGVKD. Deletions cut 6 bases from V and 1 base from J, with 9 bases between.

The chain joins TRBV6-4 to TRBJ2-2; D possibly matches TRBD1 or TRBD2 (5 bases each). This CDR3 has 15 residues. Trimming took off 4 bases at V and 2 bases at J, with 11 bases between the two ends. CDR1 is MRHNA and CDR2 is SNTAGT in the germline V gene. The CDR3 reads CASSVRGANTGELFF. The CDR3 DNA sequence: TGTGCCAGCAGTGTCCGAGGGGCCAACACCGGGGAGCTGTTTTTT.

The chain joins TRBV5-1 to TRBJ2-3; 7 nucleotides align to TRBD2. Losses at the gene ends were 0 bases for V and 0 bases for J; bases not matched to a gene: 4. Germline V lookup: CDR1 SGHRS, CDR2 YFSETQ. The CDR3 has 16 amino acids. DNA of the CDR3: TGCGCCAGCAGCTTGGTCGGGGGGACTAGCACAGATACGCAGTATTTT. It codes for CASSLVGGTSTDTQYF.

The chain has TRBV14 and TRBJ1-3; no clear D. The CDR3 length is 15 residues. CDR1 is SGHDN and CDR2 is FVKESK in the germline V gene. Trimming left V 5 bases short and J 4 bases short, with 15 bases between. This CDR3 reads CASSFDRMGGNTIYF. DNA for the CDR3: TGTGCCAGCAGCTTCGACCGGATGGGGGGAAACACCATATATTTT.